The rows below give T cell receptor beta chains drawn from one sample of a study of T cell repertoires in cytomegalovirus infection. TCRdb reprocessed the reads with MiXCR, giving one entry per CDR3 protein. The table includes under 150,000 distinct CDR3 sequences, 7.5% to 9% detected once. The sample comprised PBMCs. These receptors originate from a human donor in good health (CMV status not recorded). Some clones in this sample may be carry-over from other donors' samples. CDR3s include the opening cysteine and the closing phenylalanine or tryptophan. D genes are given only for firm matches. The listing skips clone size in some rows; elsewhere it reads once, few, many or a size class.

j_call,v_call,d_call,clone_size,cdr3_nt,cdr3_aa
TRBJ1-2,TRBV5-5,-,few,TGTGCCAGCAGCTTGGAGACAATTTATGGCTACACCTTC,CASSLETIYGYTF
TRBJ1-1,TRBV7-2,TRBD1,many,TGTGCCAGCAGCTCCCAGCAGGGGGCGCGTACTGAAGCTTTCTTT,CASSSQQGARTEAFF
TRBJ2-2,TRBV6-5,-,many,TGTGCCAGCAGTAGCAGGGGTCCAGTGGCCGGGGAGCTGTTTTTT,CASSSRGPVAGELFF
TRBJ2-7,TRBV12-5,-,few,TGTGCTAGTGGTTTGCCGTGGGACAACTCCTACGAGCAGTACTTC,CASGLPWDNSYEQYF
TRBJ2-7,TRBV5-6,-,-,TGTGCCAGCAGCCGACAGTTCTACGAGCAGTACTTC,CASSRQFYEQYF
TRBJ2-7,TRBV18,TRBD1,few,TGTGCCAGCTCACCGGGACAGGGGCACTACGAGCAGTACTTC,CASSPGQGHYEQYF
TRBJ2-5,TRBV12-3/TRBV12-4,-,many,TGTGCCAGCAGTTTATGGAGTTTGCAGACCCAGTACTTC,CASSLWSLQTQYF
TRBJ1-4,TRBV9,-,-,TGTGCCAGCAGCGCTCCAGGCGAGAATGAAAAACTGTTTTTT,CASSAPGENEKLFF
TRBJ1-4,TRBV7-8,TRBD1,many,TGTGCCAGCAGCTGGTCACAGGGGCCCTATAATGAAAAACTGTTTTTT,CASSWSQGPYNEKLFF
TRBJ2-3,TRBV15,TRBD1,many,TGTGCCACCAGCGGAGGACAGGGAGCAGATACGCAGTATTTT,CATSGGQGADTQYF
TRBJ2-1,TRBV12-3/TRBV12-4,-,many,TGTGCCAGCAGTTTGCATGAAGGGGCCAACAATGAGCAGTTCTTC,CASSLHEGANNEQFF
TRBJ1-1,TRBV7-9,-,many,TGTGCCAGCAGCCTCCGGGACACTGAAGCTTTCTTT,CASSLRDTEAFF
TRBJ1-1,TRBV29-1,-,-,TGCAGCGTGCCCGGGGGCACCACTGAAGCTTTCTTT,CSVPGGTTEAFF
TRBJ2-1,TRBV12-5,-,many,TGTGCTAGTGGCGAAGACAGCGGCTCGTACAATGAGCAGTTCTTC,CASGEDSGSYNEQFF
TRBJ2-1,TRBV18,TRBD1,many,TGTGCCAGCTCACCATGGCAGGGGGAAAATAGTGAGCAGTTCTTC,CASSPWQGENSEQFF
TRBJ1-5,TRBV2,-,many,TGTGCCAGCAATTCTGGTGTTGCGGACAACCAGCCCCAGCATTTT,CASNSGVADNQPQHF
TRBJ1-4,TRBV7-9,TRBD1,many,TGTGCCAGCAGCCAGGGGGGCTATAATGAAAAACTGTTTTTT,CASSQGGYNEKLFF
TRBJ1-1,TRBV2,-,-,TGTGCCAGCAGGACCTTAAACAGTGAAGCTTTCTTT,CASRTLNSEAFF
TRBJ2-1,TRBV7-6,-,many,TGTGCCAGCAGCCCCGGCTACTACAATGAGCAGTTCTTC,CASSPGYYNEQFF
TRBJ1-6,TRBV28,TRBD1,-,TGTGCCAGCAGGGGGGACAGGTCGAAACCCCTCCACTTT,CASRGDRSKPLHF
TRBJ2-1,TRBV3-1,-,-,TGTGCCAGCAGCCAAGATGGGGGTTATGGGGAGCAGTTCTTC,CASSQDGGYGEQFF
TRBJ2-7,TRBV20-1,TRBD2,few,TGCAGTGCTACGAAGACTAGCGGGGCCCCCTACGAGCAGTACTTC,CSATKTSGAPYEQYF
TRBJ2-7,TRBV7-3,-,many,TGTGCCAGCAGCCGGGGGCCAGGGCCCAGCTCCTACGAGCAGTACTTC,CASSRGPGPSSYEQYF
TRBJ2-2,TRBV6-4,TRBD2,many,TGTGCCAGCAGTCCCATTCTAGCGGAAAACACCGGGGAGCTGTTTTTT,CASSPILAENTGELFF
TRBJ2-7,TRBV19,TRBD1,many,TGTGCCAGTAGTATAGACCCCGGGACAGGGGGCTACGAGCAGTACTTC,CASSIDPGTGGYEQYF
TRBJ1-4,TRBV2,TRBD1,few,TGTGCCAGCAGTCCGGACAGGGGGAAGAAAAAACTGTTTTTT,CASSPDRGKKKLFF
TRBJ2-7,TRBV7-9,TRBD1,many,TGTGCCAGCAGCACAACAGGGGTGACCTACGAGCAGTACTTC,CASSTTGVTYEQYF
TRBJ2-5,TRBV20-1,TRBD2,many,TGCAGTGCTTCCCCCCGGGTAGCGGGGAGGGGAGAGACCCAGTACTTC,CSASPRVAGRGETQYF
TRBJ1-1,TRBV6-6,-,few,TGTGCCAGCAGTAATAGCCAGAACACTGAAGCTTTCTTT,CASSNSQNTEAFF
TRBJ2-1,TRBV3-1,-,few,TGTGCCAGCAGCCAAGAAGTGGGCTACAATGAGCAGTTCTTC,CASSQEVGYNEQFF
TRBJ2-2,TRBV5-1,-,few,TGCGCCAGCAGCTTGGGGACAGTAGGACGAGGCACCGGGGAGCTGTTTTTT,CASSLGTVGRGTGELFF
TRBJ1-2,TRBV20-1,TRBD1,many,TGCAGTGCGGTCACCGGGACAGGGGTTGGCTACACCTTC,CSAVTGTGVGYTF
TRBJ1-6,TRBV28,-,many,TGTGCCAGCAGTTTTCCTCAGGGGAATAATTCACCCCTCCACTTT,CASSFPQGNNSPLHF
TRBJ1-2,TRBV20-1,-,many,TGCAGTGCTAGAGATCCGACGGGGGTTGGCTACACCTTC,CSARDPTGVGYTF
TRBJ2-1,TRBV27,TRBD1,-,TGTGCCAGTACCATACAGGGGCGCGATGAGCAGTTCTTC,CASTIQGRDEQFF
TRBJ2-7,TRBV28,-,many,TGTGCCAGCAGTTTAGGAGGGGGCGCCGGTGGGGGATACGAGCAGTACTTC,CASSLGGGAGGGYEQYF
TRBJ1-5,TRBV19,-,-,TGTGCCAGTAGTATCCCAGGGCGCGGCAATCAGCCCCAGCATTTT,CASSIPGRGNQPQHF
TRBJ1-1,TRBV15,TRBD1,-,TGTGCCACCAGCAGAGATTGGGACAGGGGACCAATGAACACTGAAGCTTTCTTT,CATSRDWDRGPMNTEAFF
TRBJ2-5,TRBV7-2,TRBD1,many,TGTGCCAGCAGCTTTCGCCAGGGGGCAGGCCAAGAGACCCAGTACTTC,CASSFRQGAGQETQYF
TRBJ2-3,TRBV20-1,TRBD2,-,TGCAGTGCTAGAGATAGCGGGGGGGCCGCAGATACGCAGTATTTT,CSARDSGGAADTQYF
TRBJ2-1,TRBV12-3/TRBV12-4,TRBD2,few,TGTGCCAGCATTATAAGCGGGGGGGCTACTGAGCAGTTCTTC,CASIISGGATEQFF
TRBJ2-5,TRBV2,TRBD1,many,TGTGCCAGCACCGACAGGGGGTTCTACCAAGAGACCCAGTACTTC,CASTDRGFYQETQYF
TRBJ2-3,TRBV12-3/TRBV12-4,-,many,TGTGCCAGCATCCCCGGGGGTAGCACAGATACGCAGTATTTT,CASIPGGSTDTQYF
TRBJ1-4,TRBV20-1,TRBD1,few,TGCAGTGCTCGACAGGGCTCGGGAGAAAAACTGTTTTTT,CSARQGSGEKLFF
TRBJ2-2,TRBV5-6,TRBD2,many,TGTGCCAGCAGCTGGGAGGGGCTGGAGGGCAGCACCGGGGAGCTGTTTTTT,CASSWEGLEGSTGELFF
TRBJ2-2,TRBV7-8,TRBD1,many,TGTGCCAGCAGCTCCGGGACAGGGTGGACCGGGGAGCTGTTTTTT,CASSSGTGWTGELFF
TRBJ2-3,TRBV9,TRBD1,-,TGTGCCAGCAGCGTAGATGGACAGGTCACAGATACGCAGTATTTT,CASSVDGQVTDTQYF
TRBJ2-1,TRBV27,-,many,TGTGCCAGCAGCAGAAACCCACAGGGCTTACTAATCTACAATGAGCAGTTCTTC,CASSRNPQGLLIYNEQFF
TRBJ1-1,TRBV7-9,-,many,TGTGCCAGCAGCTTAATTTCTGAAATTGAAGCTTTCTTT,CASSLISEIEAFF
TRBJ1-1,TRBV7-2,TRBD1,many,TGTGCCAGCAGCCCTAACAGGGGGAGTGAAGCTTTCTTT,CASSPNRGSEAFF
TRBJ1-4,TRBV29-1,-,-,TGCAGCGTTTGCAAACAGGGAACAACTAATGGAAAACTGTTTTTT,CSVCKQGTTNGKLFF
TRBJ2-7,TRBV12-3/TRBV12-4,TRBD1,many,TGTGCCAGCAGTACACCCGGACAGGGAATCTACGAGCAGTACTTC,CASSTPGQGIYEQYF
TRBJ2-3,TRBV29-1,-,few,TGCAGCGGAAAAGACACAGATACGCAGTATTTT,CSGKDTDTQYF